A single sample is the source of the 5 T cell receptor beta chains below, sequenced in a study of shared clonotypes between healthy human individuals. Clones were read by immunoSEQ multiplex PCR, and TCRdb kept only the in-frame ones, dropping some. Among roughly 760,000 clones, around two thirds were seen once, and the ten largest hold under 2%. The sequenced material came from memory CD4+ T cells sorted from blood. Noted subset: CD45RA-negative fraction. The receptors derive from a woman younger than 45 in good health.

The chain combines TRBV2 with TRBJ2-2, with D possibly being TRBD2 (5 bases). The CDR3 runs 14 residues. The V gene lost 7 bases and the J gene lost 1 base, with 10 bases spanning the gap. Per germline, CDR1 SNHLY and CDR2 FYNNEI. The CDR3 DNA sequence: TGTGCCAGCAACTGGGGAGTGAACACCGGGGAGCTGTTTTTT. It codes for CASNWGVNTGELFF.

As regards this clone: A much larger clone lies a single base off, so this may be a read error. Other nucleotide sequences in the sample specify the same CDR3. The genes are TRBV28 and TRBJ1-3; 8 nucleotides align to TRBD1. The trim removed 4 bases at V and 4 bases at J, leaving 6 bases unmatched. There are 15 residues in the CDR3. The germline V gene has CDR1 MDHEN and CDR2 SYDVKM. CDR3: CASSSGQGDGNTIYF. CDR3 in DNA: TGTGCCAGCAGTTCCGGACAGGGAGACGGAAACACCATATATTTT.

The rearrangement links TRBV2 to TRBJ2-5, with a possible D match to TRBD2 (6 bases). V lost 3 bases and J 2 bases, leaving 7 bases between the germline ends. The CDR3 is made up of 13 amino acids. CDR1 is SNHLY, CDR2 FYNNEI, per germline. This chain's CDR3 is CASSDSGQETQYF. The CDR3 region has the DNA TGTGCCAGCAGTGATAGCGGTCAAGAGACCCAGTACTTC.

V and J are TRBV5-1 and TRBJ2-2; weak D call: TRBD1 (6 bases). V shed 4 bases and J shed 2 bases, with 9 bases lying between them. The CDR3 spans 14 residues. In germline, CDR1 is SGHRS, CDR2 YFSETQ. The CDR3, as DNA: TGCGCCAGCAGCCCGGACAGTAACACCGGGGAGCTGTTTTTT. It yields the protein CASSPDSNTGELFF.

CDR3 bases: TGTGCCAGCAGTTTGGGGACGTCCCAGTATGGCTACACCTTC. Its protein product is CASSLGTSQYGYTF. The gene calls are TRBV28 and TRBJ1-2; a weak D match, TRBD1 (5 bases). The germline V gene has CDR1 MDHEN and CDR2 SYDVKM. The germline V and J ends were trimmed by 3 bases and 5 bases, with 13 bases remaining between them. The CDR3 loop spans 14 amino acids.